A selection of T cell receptor beta chains follows, all from one sample in a study of radiation and T cells in renal cell carcinoma. Some clones are missing from TCRdb's copy, which holds only in-frame ones; the method was immunoSEQ multiplex PCR. This repertoire shows tens of thousands of clones, approximately 84% found once; its top ten account for 7.3%. The source material was blood, sampled from a patient whose treatment included radiotherapy and nephrectomy. The source is a man between 60 and 75 years old with renal cell carcinoma. Each CDR3 is given with its conserved first and last residue. The D gene is left open where the match is weak. Not all rows give a size; the values are once, few, many and, for expanded clones, a class.

TRBV21-1,TRBJ1-3,NA,NA,TGTGCCAGCAGCTCAAGGGGTCGGATCCCTTTACACTCTGGAAACACCATATATTTT,CASSSRGRIPLHSGNTIYF
TRBV11-2,TRBJ1-1,NA,NA,TGTGCCAGCAGCTTAGGTGGAGCCATGAACACTGAAGCTTTCTTT,CASSLGGAMNTEAFF
TRBV10-1,TRBJ2-3,NA,NA,TGCGCCAGCAGTGAGTCTGTGGGGTACACAGATACGCAGTATTTT,CASSESVGYTDTQYF
TRBV18,TRBJ1-1,NA,NA,TGTGCCAGCTCACCTCAGGGTTCTGGGCTCCTCCGGAACACTGAAGCTTTCTTT,CASSPQGSGLLRNTEAFF
TRBV14,TRBJ2-6,NA,few,TGTGCCAGCAGCCCCGATCGGACAGCTGGGGCCAACGTCCTGACTTTC,CASSPDRTAGANVLTF
TRBV7-2,TRBJ1-5,TRBD1,NA,TGTGCCAGCAGCATTGGACAGGCTTATCAGCCCCAGCATTTT,CASSIGQAYQPQHF
TRBV7-9,TRBJ1-6,NA,NA,TGTGCCAGCAGCCCCCCGCATTCACCCCTCCACTTT,CASSPPHSPLHF
TRBV5-4,TRBJ2-1,TRBD2,few,TGTGCCAGCAGCCTCCCGGGACTAGCGGGGACGAACAATGAGCAGTTCTTC,CASSLPGLAGTNNEQFF
TRBV5-1,TRBJ1-1,TRBD1,NA,TGCGCCAGCAGCTCGACAGGGGGTGGCACTGAAGCTTTCTTT,CASSSTGGGTEAFF
TRBV2,TRBJ2-3,TRBD1,NA,TGTGCCAGTGCACCGGGACAGGGAGATAGCACAGATACGCAGTATTTT,CASAPGQGDSTDTQYF
TRBV30,TRBJ1-1,TRBD1,NA,TGTGCCTGGTTACGACAGGGAAGGAACACTGAAGCTTTCTTT,CAWLRQGRNTEAFF
TRBV27,TRBJ2-2,NA,NA,TGTGCCAGCAGTTTATTCGGGAGCTTGAACACCGGGGAGCTGTTTTTT,CASSLFGSLNTGELFF
TRBV25-1,TRBJ2-2,NA,NA,TGTGCCAGCAGTGAATATTCCTACAGGGATGGCGGGGAGCTGTTTTTT,CASSEYSYRDGGELFF
TRBV5-4,TRBJ1-2,NA,NA,TGTGCCAGCAGCGAGCAAATGCAGGGTACCTATGGCTACACCTTC,CASSEQMQGTYGYTF
TRBV7-9,TRBJ1-4,NA,NA,TGTGCCAGCAGCCCCCTAATCGGCTTGGGGGGGGAGGAAAAACTGTTTTTT,CASSPLIGLGGEEKLFF
TRBV6-7,TRBJ2-1,TRBD2,NA,TGTGCCAGCAGTTACTCAGGGACTAGGGTCAGATACAATGAGCAGTTCTTC,CASSYSGTRVRYNEQFF
TRBV5-4,TRBJ2-3,NA,NA,TGTGCCAGCAGCTTGGGGGATGTTCGAGATACGCAGTATTTT,CASSLGDVRDTQYF
TRBV7-2,TRBJ1-1,TRBD1,NA,TGTGCCAGCAGCGATGACAGGGTTGAAGCTTTCTTT,CASSDDRVEAFF
TRBV10-3,TRBJ2-3,TRBD2,NA,TGTGCCATCAGTGACCCGGGAGGATCCACAGATACGCAGTATTTT,CAISDPGGSTDTQYF
TRBV7-3,TRBJ2-5,TRBD2,NA,TGTGCCAGCAGCCCCGCGGGGGGAGGTTTGGAGACCCAGTACTTC,CASSPAGGGLETQYF
TRBV6-6,TRBJ2-3,NA,NA,TGTGCCAGCTCTCCGAGCACAGATACGCAGTATTTT,CASSPSTDTQYF
TRBV11-2,TRBJ2-1,NA,NA,TGTGCCAGCAGCTGGGCCAATCGACAGGATGAGCAGTTCTTC,CASSWANRQDEQFF
TRBV4-3,TRBJ2-7,NA,NA,TGCGCCAGCAGCCAAGATTTACAGGGCGTTAGGGAGCAGTACTTC,CASSQDLQGVREQYF
TRBV2,TRBJ2-5,TRBD2,NA,TGTGCCAGCAGCGATCTGGGACTAGCGTCGGGGACCCAGTACTTC,CASSDLGLASGTQYF
TRBV6-1,TRBJ1-5,NA,NA,TGTGCCAGCAGTGGGGTGTTGGGGGCCCAAGGGCCCCAGCATTTT,CASSGVLGAQGPQHF
TRBV30,TRBJ2-3,TRBD1,NA,TGTGCCTGGAGTGTAGTGACAGGGGTCGATACGCAGTATTTT,CAWSVVTGVDTQYF
TRBV7-9,TRBJ2-7,NA,NA,TGTGCCAGCAGCTTAGCCGGTCTCGCCTACGAGCAGTACTTC,CASSLAGLAYEQYF
TRBV6-6,TRBJ1-1,TRBD1,NA,TGTGCCACCCAGGTTTTTAACAGGGGCACTGAAGCTTTCTTT,CATQVFNRGTEAFF
TRBV21-1,TRBJ1-1,NA,NA,TGTGCCAGCGCCGGGCGTGCTCTGAACACTGAAGCTTTCTTT,CASAGRALNTEAFF
TRBV6-1,TRBJ2-3,NA,few,TGTGCCAGCACGAGCAATGTTGTAGCGAAAGATACGCAGTATTTT,CASTSNVVAKDTQYF
TRBV11-1,TRBJ2-1,TRBD2,NA,TGTGCCAGCAGCCCCGCTAGCGGGAGGTTTAAGAATGAGCAGTTCTTC,CASSPASGRFKNEQFF
TRBV9,TRBJ2-1,NA,NA,TGTGCCAGCAGTCGACTTAGCGGAAATGAGCAGTTCTTC,CASSRLSGNEQFF
TRBV2,TRBJ2-7,NA,once,TGTGCCAGCAGGATGTACTACGAGCAGTACTTC,CASRMYYEQYF